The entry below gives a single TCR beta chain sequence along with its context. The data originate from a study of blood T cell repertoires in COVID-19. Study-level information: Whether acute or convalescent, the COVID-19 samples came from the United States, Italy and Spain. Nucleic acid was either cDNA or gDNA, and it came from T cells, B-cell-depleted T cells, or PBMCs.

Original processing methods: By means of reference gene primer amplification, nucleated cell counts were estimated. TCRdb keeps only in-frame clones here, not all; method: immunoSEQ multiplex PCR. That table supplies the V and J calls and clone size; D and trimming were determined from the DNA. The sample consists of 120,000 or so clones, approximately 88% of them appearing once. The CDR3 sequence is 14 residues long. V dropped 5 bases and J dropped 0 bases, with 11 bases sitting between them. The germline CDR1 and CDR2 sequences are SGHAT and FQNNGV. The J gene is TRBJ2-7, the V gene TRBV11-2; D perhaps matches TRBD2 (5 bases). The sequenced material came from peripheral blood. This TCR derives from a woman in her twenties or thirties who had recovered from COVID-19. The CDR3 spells CASSRQGSSYEQYF. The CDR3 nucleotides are TGTGCCAGCAGCCGGCAAGGGAGCTCCTACGAGCAGTACTTC.